The rows below give T cell receptor beta chains drawn from one sample of a study of shared clonotypes between healthy human individuals. Using immunoSEQ multiplex PCR, the repertoire was profiled, and TCRdb retains in-frame clones only, with some absent. The sample contains fewer than 1.6 million clones, 98% of which appear only once. Material: naive CD4+ T cells sorted from blood. The receptor set was obtained from a man aged 25-45 years in good health. CDR3s include the opening cysteine and the closing phenylalanine or tryptophan. Each record gives: J gene, D gene, V gene, clone size, CDR3 DNA, CDR3 protein. A D gene is named only where the DNA matches it firmly. A row's size may be missing; if present it is once, few, many or a size class.

TRBJ2-5 | . | TRBV19 | . | TGTGCCAGTAGTATGTCGGGGGCGACCCAGTACTTC | CASSMSGATQYF
TRBJ1-5 | . | TRBV28 | . | TGTGCCAGCAGTTCCCCCAGGGGATTTGGGAGCAATCAGCCCCAGCATTTT | CASSSPRGFGSNQPQHF
TRBJ2-3 | . | TRBV10-3 | . | TGTGCCACCCAGCACTCCGACACAGATACGCAGTATTTT | CATQHSDTDTQYF
TRBJ2-1 | . | TRBV9 | . | TGTGCCAGCAGCGTAGAGGGAGTCGGGCACAATGAGCAGTTCTTC | CASSVEGVGHNEQFF
TRBJ2-2 | . | TRBV27 | . | TGTGCCAGCACCTCGGCGGGAACTACCGGGGAGCTGTTTTTT | CASTSAGTTGELFF
TRBJ2-4 | . | TRBV19 | . | TGTGCCAGTAGTGTTACCGGGACACCTGCCAAAAACATTCAGTACTTC | CASSVTGTPAKNIQYF
TRBJ1-5 | TRBD1 | TRBV5-3 | once | TGTGCCAGAAGGTCGACAGGGGTGAATCAGCCCCAGCATTTT | CARRSTGVNQPQHF
TRBJ2-3 | . | TRBV11-2 | . | TGTGCCAGCAGCCCGGCCAGGATCAAACTGGGGGGCGGCACAGATACGCAGTATTTT | CASSPARIKLGGGTDTQYF
TRBJ1-2 | . | TRBV7-2 | . | TGTGCCAGCAGCTTACCGTTGTTCGGTTATGGCTACACCTTC | CASSLPLFGYGYTF
TRBJ2-2 | . | TRBV18 | . | TGTGCCAGCTCACCTGACCTACTTAAGGGGGAGCTGTTTTTT | CASSPDLLKGELFF
TRBJ2-3 | . | TRBV4-3 | . | TGCGCCAGCAGACCCGGACTCCGGCCTTCTGATACGCAGTATTTT | CASRPGLRPSDTQYF
TRBJ1-4 | TRBD1 | TRBV18 | . | TGTGCCAGCTCACCCGGACAGGGTGATGAAAAACTGTTTTTT | CASSPGQGDEKLFF
TRBJ2-7 | . | TRBV5-4 | . | TGTGCCAGCAGCTCAACCGGGATCAGCTCCTACGAGCAGTACTTC | CASSSTGISSYEQYF
TRBJ2-2 | TRBD1 | TRBV27 | . | TGTGCCAGCAGTACCCAACAGGGGCTTTCTACCGGGGAGCTGTTTTTT | CASSTQQGLSTGELFF
TRBJ2-3 | TRBD1 | TRBV7-9 | . | TGTGCCAGCAGCTCGGGACAGGGAACAGATACGCAGTATTTT | CASSSGQGTDTQYF
TRBJ2-5 | . | TRBV18 | . | TGTGCCAGCTCACCAAAGGACACGGAGACCCAGTACTTC | CASSPKDTETQYF
TRBJ2-2 | . | TRBV7-2 | once | TGTGCCAGCAGCTTACCAAACACCGGGGAGCTGTTTTTT | CASSLPNTGELFF
TRBJ2-7 | TRBD1 | TRBV2 | . | TGTGCCAGCAGTGGACAGGGGAACGAGCAGTACTTC | CASSGQGNEQYF
TRBJ1-1 | TRBD1 | TRBV15 | . | TGTGCCACCAGCAGAGATGGGACAGCTGACACTGAAGCTTTCTTT | CATSRDGTADTEAFF
TRBJ2-2 | TRBD1 | TRBV4-3 | . | TGCGCCAGCAGCCTAGACAGGGCCGGCGGGGAGCTGTTTTTT | CASSLDRAGGELFF
TRBJ2-3 | . | TRBV5-1 | . | TGCGCCAGCAGCGGCCTAAGGGCCGATACGCAGTATTTT | CASSGLRADTQYF
TRBJ2-4 | . | TRBV5-4 | . | TGTGCCAGCAGCTTGGGTGGGGCCAAAAACATTCAGTACTTC | CASSLGGAKNIQYF
TRBJ1-5 | . | TRBV5-1 | . | TGCGCCAGCAGCTTGAACGCGGGTGGGAGCAATCAGCCCCAGCATTTT | CASSLNAGGSNQPQHF
TRBJ1-1 | . | TRBV6-5 | . | TGTGCCAGCAGCCGACAGGTGAACACTGAAGCTTTCTTT | CASSRQVNTEAFF
TRBJ1-1 | . | TRBV6-1 | . | TGTGCCAGCAGTGTACAGGAGAACACTGAAGCTTTCTTT | CASSVQENTEAFF
TRBJ1-4 | . | TRBV11-2 | . | TGTGCCAGCAGCCCCCGCTTGGGGGTGGGCGAAAAACTGTTTTTT | CASSPRLGVGEKLFF
TRBJ1-1 | . | TRBV6-1 | . | TGTGCCAGCAGTGCAGTTACTAGCCCGAACACTGAAGCTTTCTTT | CASSAVTSPNTEAFF
TRBJ2-7 | TRBD2 | TRBV7-6 | . | TGTGCCAGCAGCTTGGCTAGCGGGGTAGACTACGAGCAGTACTTC | CASSLASGVDYEQYF